The clone carrying this TCR beta chain was detected only once. The antigen remains unidentified. Germline lookup yields CDR1 SGHTA and CDR2 FQGTGA. There are 14 residues in the CDR3. Trimming took 5 bases from V and 2 from J, leaving 11 bases between them. This sample is drawn from a study of T cell responses to AZD1222 COVID-19 vaccine. Measured with immunoSEQ multiplex PCR; TCRdb has only the in-frame clones, and not every one. This sample carries roughly 180,000 clones, about nine tenths of them seen once, and the ten largest clones take around 1.9%. Study-level findings and limits: Baseline serostatus was positive in only six AZD1222 recipients. There were mostly white British donors and more females than males, and clonal diversity was possibly underestimated.

This sequence originates from an adult who received the AZD1222 COVID-19 vaccine. V gene TRBV7-3 combines with J gene TRBJ2-3, with a tentative D call TRBD2 (6 bases). Source: peripheral blood, taken 28 days after the second AZD1222 dose. CDR3 sequence: CASSPRGTTDTQYF. DNA of the CDR3: TGTGCCAGCAGCCCCCGGGGGACCACAGATACGCAGTATTTT.